Below, one TCR beta chain is given with its context. The antigen remains undetermined. The record originates from a study of beta chain features in type 1 diabetes. Study summary: Taken together, all samples contributed approximately 110,000,000 examined sorted cells. Study-level findings and limits: HLA influence on TCRB rearrangement stayed unresolved here.

Trimming removed 6 bases at V and 0 bases at J, with 11 bases between. There are 15 residues in the CDR3. Germline V gene data show CDR1 as SGHTA and CDR2 as FQGNSA. Via CD45RO/CCR7/CD25/CD127/CD95/CD27, cells of the CD4+ naive, central memory, regulatory and stem cell-like memory subsets were sorted. What was sequenced were expressed TCRB transcripts, since all of the isolated RNA had been reverse transcribed. Clones were read by immunoSEQ multiplex PCR, and TCRdb kept only the in-frame ones, dropping some. The sample shows tens of thousands of clones, 25% to 35% of them seen only once. This chain links TRBV7-2 with TRBJ1-4; D is possibly TRBD1 (6 bases). Source material: stem cell memory CD4+ T cells from blood. This TCR came from a woman between 18 and 29 years old in good health. Written as DNA, the CDR3 is TGTGCCAGCAGGGGGGGGGCGGCAACTAATGAAAAACTGTTTTTT. Encoded protein: CASRGGAATNEKLFF.